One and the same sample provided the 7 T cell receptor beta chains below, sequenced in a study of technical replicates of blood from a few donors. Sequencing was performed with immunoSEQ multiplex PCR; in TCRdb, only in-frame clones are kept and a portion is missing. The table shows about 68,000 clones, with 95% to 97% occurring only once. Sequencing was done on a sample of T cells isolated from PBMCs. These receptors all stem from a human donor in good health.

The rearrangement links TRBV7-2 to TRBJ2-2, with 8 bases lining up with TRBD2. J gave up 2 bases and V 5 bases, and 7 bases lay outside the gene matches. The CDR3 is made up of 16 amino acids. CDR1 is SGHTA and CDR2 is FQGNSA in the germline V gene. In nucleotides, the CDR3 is TGTGCCAGCAGCCCGAAGGCGGGGGGCAACACCGGGGAGCTGTTTTTT. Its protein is CASSPKAGGNTGELFF.

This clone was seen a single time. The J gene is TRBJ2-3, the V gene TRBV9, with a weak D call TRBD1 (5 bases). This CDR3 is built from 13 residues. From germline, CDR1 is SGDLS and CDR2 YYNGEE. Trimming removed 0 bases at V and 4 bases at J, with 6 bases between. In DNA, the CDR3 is TGTGCCAGCAGCGTAGCAGGGCCAGATACGCAGTATTTT. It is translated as CASSVAGPDTQYF.

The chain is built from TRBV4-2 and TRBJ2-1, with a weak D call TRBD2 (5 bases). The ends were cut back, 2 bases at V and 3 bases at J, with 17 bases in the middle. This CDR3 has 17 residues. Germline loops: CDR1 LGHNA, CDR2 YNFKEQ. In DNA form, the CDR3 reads TGTGCCAGCAGCCAACTACAAAGCGGAACCTACTACAATGAGCAGTTCTTC. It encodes CASSQLQSGTYYNEQFF.

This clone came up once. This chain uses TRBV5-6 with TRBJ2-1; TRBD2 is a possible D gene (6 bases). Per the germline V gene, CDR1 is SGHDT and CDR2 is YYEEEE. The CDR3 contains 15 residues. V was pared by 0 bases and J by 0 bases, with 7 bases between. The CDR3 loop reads CASSLAGSSYNEQFF. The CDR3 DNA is TGTGCCAGCAGCTTGGCCGGGAGCTCCTACAATGAGCAGTTCTTC.

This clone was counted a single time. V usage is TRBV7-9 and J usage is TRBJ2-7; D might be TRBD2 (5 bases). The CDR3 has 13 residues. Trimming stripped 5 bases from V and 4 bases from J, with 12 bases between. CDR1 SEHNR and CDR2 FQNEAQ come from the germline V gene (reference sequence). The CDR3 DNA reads TGTGCCAGCAGCGCATCACTAGATTACGAGCAGTACTTC. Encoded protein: CASSASLDYEQYF.

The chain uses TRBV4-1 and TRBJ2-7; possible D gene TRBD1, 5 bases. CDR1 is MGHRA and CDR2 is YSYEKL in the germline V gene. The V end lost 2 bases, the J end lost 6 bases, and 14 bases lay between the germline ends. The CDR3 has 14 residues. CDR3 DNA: TGCGCCAGCAGCCAACTGCAGGGTGGCGCCGAGCAGTACTTC. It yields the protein CASSQLQGGAEQYF.

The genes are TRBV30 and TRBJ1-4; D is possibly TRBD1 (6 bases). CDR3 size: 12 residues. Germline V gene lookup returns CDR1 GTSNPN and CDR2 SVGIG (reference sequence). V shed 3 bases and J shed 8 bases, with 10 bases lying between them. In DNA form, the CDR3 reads TGTGCCTGGAGAGGGGGGGCGGAAAAACTGTTTTTT. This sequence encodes CAWRGGAEKLFF.